One and the same sample provided the 19 T cell receptor beta chains below, sequenced in a study of Ad26.COV2.S vaccination and SARS-CoV-2 variants. Assay used: immunoSEQ multiplex PCR; TCRdb lists only in-frame clones, some missing. The table has approximately 400,000 clones, roughly 81% seen once. As to treatment: around 19 received Ad26.COV2.S at low or high dose, single or two shots; roughly five received placebo; per-sample allocation not given. The investigators took samples on day 63 after the first vaccine or placebo injection. The material was peripheral blood, obtained in a trial of Ad26.COV2.S vaccine versus placebo. The origin of the receptors is a person aged 18-60 years who received the Ad26.COV2.S COVID-19 vaccine or a placebo.

V gene TRBV5-4 combines with J gene TRBJ1-3; D gene uncertain. Germline CDR1 reads SGHNT; CDR2 reads YYREEE (reference sequence). V lost 0 bases, J lost 2 bases, and 9 bases lay in between. CDR3 length: 15 residues. This CDR3 reads CASSLGSRAGNTIYF. CDR3 bases: TGTGCCAGCAGCTTGGGCTCTCGGGCTGGAAACACCATATATTTT.

This rearrangement joins TRBV27 to TRBJ2-2; 13 bases agree with TRBD2. The CDR3 runs 19 residues. V dropped 4 bases and J dropped 5; count of bases not matched to a gene: 13. Germline CDR1 and CDR2: MNHEY and SMNVEV (reference sequence). The CDR3 nucleotides are TGTGCCAGCAGTTCCCGATCGGGACTAGCGGGATTGAGAACCGGGGAGCTGTTTTTT. It translates to CASSSRSGLAGLRTGELFF.

The J gene is TRBJ2-1, the V gene TRBV12-5; D not resolved. V lost 6 bases and J lost 0, with 12 bases in between. The CDR3 is 15 amino acids. Looked up from germline, CDR1 is LGHNT and CDR2 is FRNRAP. For the CDR3, the DNA is TGTGCTAGTGGCCCACCGTCGGACTCCTACAATGAGCAGTTCTTC. Encoded protein: CASGPPSDSYNEQFF.

The CDR3 sequence: CASSLVGGRTYEQYF. DNA for the CDR3: TGCGCCAGCAGCTTGGTCGGGGGCCGTACCTACGAGCAGTACTTC. This sequence joins TRBV5-1 and TRBJ2-7; the D call may be TRBD1 or TRBD2 (6 bases each). This CDR3 region has 15 residues. Deletions cut 0 bases from V and 2 bases from J, with 12 bases between. The germline V gene has CDR1 SGHRS and CDR2 YFSETQ.

The V and J genes are TRBV10-3 and TRBJ1-1; maybe TRBD1 (6 bases). The CDR3 covers 13 residues. Trimming cost V 7 bases and J 1 base, with 10 bases left between them. The V gene's germline CDR1 is ENHRY and CDR2 SYGVKD. CDR3 in DNA: TGTGCCATCAACCCGACAGGGAACACTGAAGCTTTCTTT. Its protein product is CAINPTGNTEAFF.

CDR3: CASSYDGVHEQFF. The CDR3 DNA sequence: TGTGCCAGCAGTTACGATGGAGTGCATGAGCAGTTCTTC. The chain uses TRBV6-2 or TRBV6-3 and TRBJ2-1; D is undetermined. V was pared by 2 bases and J by 8 bases, with 10 bases between. Germline CDR1 reads MNHEY; CDR2 reads SVGEGT. This CDR3 contains 13 residues.

The V call is TRBV19, the J call TRBJ2-1; 8 nucleotides agree with TRBD1. V lost 2 bases to trimming and J lost 3 bases; unmatched junction nucleotides: 3. Germline CDR1 and CDR2: LNHDA and SQIVND (reference sequence). CDR3 length equals 15 residues. This chain's CDR3 is CASSITGGLYNEQFF. CDR3 in DNA: TGTGCCAGTAGTATAACAGGGGGACTCTACAATGAGCAGTTCTTC. The full variable domain, rest sourced from reference TRBV19 and TRBJ2-1, is DGGITQSPKYLFRKEGQNVTLSCEQNLNHDAMYWYRQDPGQGLRLIYYSQIVNDFQKGDIAEGYSVSREKKESFPLTVTSAQKNPTAFYLCASSITGGLYNEQFFGPGTRLTVL.

The rearrangement joins TRBV18 to TRBJ2-2, with D unclear. Looked up from germline, CDR1 is KGHSH and CDR2 is LQKENI. Trimming pared 0 bases from V and 5 bases from J, leaving 7 bases between. The CDR3 sequence is 14 residues long. The CDR3 DNA reads as TGTGCCAGCTCACCACCGGGAAGAACCGGGGAGCTGTTTTTT. Translated: CASSPPGRTGELFF.

J is TRBJ2-1 and V is TRBV5-5, with D possibly matching TRBD2 (5 bases). The CDR3 length is 15 residues. Trimming shortened V by 1 base and J by 0 bases, and 8 bases separated the two germline ends. Germline CDR1 SGHKS, CDR2 YYEKEE (reference sequence). The CDR3 spells CASSLSRGSYNEQFF. CDR3 bases: TGTGCCAGCAGCTTGAGTCGGGGCTCCTACAATGAGCAGTTCTTC.

The chain combines TRBV7-2 with TRBJ2-7, with 9 positions matching TRBD1. The V segment lost 10 bases and the J segment 5 bases; nucleotides outside the gene matches: 6. This CDR3 region has 12 residues. From germline, CDR1 is SGHTA and CDR2 FQGNSA. DNA for the CDR3: TGTGCCACCGTAGACAGGGGGAACGAGCAGTACTTC. Translated, it gives CATVDRGNEQYF.

This rearrangement joins TRBV7-6 to TRBJ1-3, with TRBD1 identical over 10 bases. The junction had 8 bases not matched to a gene; V was cut back by 5 bases and J by 4 bases. The CDR3 loop spans 16 amino acids. Germline V CDR1 and CDR2: SGHVS, FNYEAQ. CDR3 nucleotide sequence: TGTGCCAGCAGCCCGCGGCCGGGACAGGGGGGAAACACCATATATTTT. It encodes CASSPRPGQGGNTIYF.

The chain carries TRBV20-1 and TRBJ2-1; no definite D call. Germline lookup yields CDR1 DFQATT and CDR2 SNEGSKA (reference sequence). CDR3 length: 10 residues. The ends were cut back, 8 bases at V and 4 bases at J, with 6 bases in the middle. Written as DNA, the CDR3 is TGCAGTCCCTGGTACAATGAGCAGTTCTTC. Translation: CSPWYNEQFF.

The J gene is TRBJ2-3, the V gene TRBV2; no firm D call. The germline V gene encodes CDR1 SNHLY and CDR2 FYNNEI. The CDR3 consists of 13 residues. V was shortened by 6 bases and J by 0 bases, with 7 bases between the two germline ends. CDR3 nucleotides: TGTGCCAGCAGGGTTAGCAGCACAGATACGCAGTATTTT. Translating gives CASRVSSTDTQYF.

The chain combines TRBV3-1 (or the pseudogene TRBV3-2) with TRBJ1-3, with D possibly TRBD1 on 6 matching bases. Germline V gene sequence: CDR1 LGHDT, CDR2 YNNKEL (reference sequence). This CDR3 has 13 amino acids. V lost 6 bases to trimming and J lost 3 bases, with 9 bases between them. The CDR3 reads CASRGASGNTIYF. In DNA form, the CDR3 reads TGTGCCAGCAGGGGGGCGAGTGGAAACACCATATATTTT.

This clone was found once. The rearrangement links TRBV7-2 to TRBJ2-7; D may correspond to TRBD1 or TRBD2 (5 bases each). Germline values: CDR1 SGHTA, CDR2 FQGNSA. Trimming took off 7 bases at V and 7 bases at J, with 17 bases between the two ends. The CDR3 length is 13 residues. This CDR3 reads CASTGRPDLEQYF. CDR3 in DNA: TGTGCCAGCACGGGACGGCCGGATTTGGAGCAGTACTTC.

The V and J genes are TRBV7-9 and TRBJ1-2; 7 nucleotides agree with TRBD1. This CDR3 region has 16 residues. CDR1 is SEHNR and CDR2 is FQNEAQ in the germline V gene (reference sequence). Trimming at V came to 6 bases and at J to 4 bases, leaving 14 bases not matched to a gene. In DNA, the CDR3 is TGTGCCAGCAGACTACAGGGGACCCTTTCCCCCTATGGCTACACCTTC. Its translation is CASRLQGTLSPYGYTF.

The gene calls are TRBV18 and TRBJ2-2; weak D call: TRBD2 (5 bases). The V end was cut by 5 bases, the J end by 6 bases, with 10 bases between. The CDR3 runs 13 residues. Per germline, CDR1 KGHSH and CDR2 LQKENI. This CDR3 is CASSSLAPGELFF. The CDR3 DNA is TGTGCCAGCTCAAGTCTAGCCCCCGGGGAGCTGTTTTTT.

There are a few counts of this clone. The genes are TRBV19 and TRBJ1-1; D is possibly TRBD1 (5 bases). Germline V gene sequence: CDR1 LNHDA, CDR2 SQIVND (reference sequence). Trimming took off 5 bases at V and 6 bases at J, with 16 bases between the two ends. This CDR3 contains 14 residues. The CDR3 nucleotides read TGTGCCAGTAGTTCCGGGGACGACAGCTCTGAAGCTTTCTTT. Protein: CASSSGDDSSEAFF.

The chain employs TRBV28 and TRBJ2-7; 9 nucleotides align to TRBD2. V lost 2 bases and J lost 1; bases outside the gene matches: 9. The length of the CDR3 is 17 residues. Germline V CDR1 and CDR2: MDHEN, SYDVKM. The CDR3 reads CASSLGLRLAESYEQYF. In DNA, the CDR3 is TGTGCCAGCAGTTTAGGACTAAGACTAGCGGAATCCTACGAGCAGTACTTC.